This T cell receptor (beta chain) stems from a study of shared clonotypes between healthy human individuals. About the study: Plates per donor: three CD4 naive, three CD4 memory, two CD8 naive, one CD8 memory.

Each subset's genomic DNA was shared equally among a number of immunoSEQ plates. The repertoire was sequenced with immunoSEQ multiplex PCR; TCRdb's copy has only in-frame clones and lacks some. The sample yields some 200,000 clones, about 68% seen once. The V segment lost 3 bases and the J segment 8 bases; nucleotides outside the gene matches: 9. The germline V gene has CDR1 LNHNV and CDR2 YYDKDF (reference sequence). The CDR3 has 15 amino acids. All donors were Caucasian adults living in Nashville, Tennessee. The investigators split CD4+ cells into a CD45RA+ naive subset and a CD45RA-negative memory subset.

The clonotype originates from a man aged 25 to 40 in good health. The specimen sequenced was memory CD4+ T cells sorted from blood. Specified subset: CD45RA-negative fraction. The gene calls are TRBV15 and TRBJ1-4; TRBD1 agrees at 7 bases. For the CDR3, the DNA is TGTGCCACCAGCAGCGACCGACAGGGCCGGGAAAAACTGTTTTTT. Its protein is CATSSDRQGREKLFF. The full variable domain, rest sourced from reference TRBV15 and TRBJ1-4, is DAMVIQNPRYQVTQFGKPVTLSCSQTLNHNVMYWYQQKSSQAPKLLFHYYDKDFNNEADTPDNFQSRRPNTSFCFLDIRSPGLGDTAMYLCATSSDRQGREKLFFGSGTQLSVL.